The clone carrying this T cell receptor (beta chain) was picked up a small number of times. The antigen is not known. This record comes from a study of identical twins. Through template switching, a universal primer site was introduced, and the cDNA contained unique molecular identifiers. Each CDR3 protein gets one entry after TCRdb re-called the 5' RACE reads with MiXCR. The sample consists of fewer than 800,000 distinct CDR3 sequences, just over 7% of them appearing once. General study findings and limits: Conclusions were based on cross-sectional statistical analysis, without following the same donors. Invariant MAIT and iNKT cells may have partly biased zero-insertion analyses. Shared out-of-frame alpha sequences (those common to twins) showed excess low generation probability.

These data also formed part of another study, on yellow fever vaccine responses in identical twins.

The specimen was PBMCs. The TCR sequence derives from a woman between 18 and 30 years old in good health.

The CDR3 bases are TGTGCCATCAGTCCCTCCGGTCAAGAGCAGTTCTTC. Encoded protein: CAISPSGQEQFF. The chain employs TRBV10-3 and TRBJ2-1, with no clear D. Trimming took 5 bases from V and 10 from J, leaving 12 bases between them. CDR1 is ENHRY, CDR2 SYGVKD, per germline. This CDR3 contains 12 residues.